The clone carrying this T cell receptor (beta chain) occurred once. The antigen is unknown. This sample is drawn from a study of cytomegalovirus exposure and HLA in healthy donors. Study results and limitations: The sole available immune exposure information was CMV serostatus. As a later analysis revealed, the rate of TCR association differed by HLA locus, with DRB1 most and HLA-C fewest.

PCR amplification relied on 60 Vbeta primers (plus 13 Jbeta primers). Clones were read by immunoSEQ multiplex PCR, and TCRdb kept only the in-frame ones, dropping some. The data hold 150,000 to 200,000 clones, with about 74% observed a single time. Sequenced material: PBMCs. The receptor's source is a male donor in good health and CMV-seronegative.

CDR3 coding DNA: TGTGCCAGCAGTTACCAGGAGGGGCCAACTGAAGCTTTCTTT. This codes for CASSYQEGPTEAFF. The chain links TRBV6-5 to TRBJ1-1; tentative D call: TRBD1 (5 bases). This CDR3 spans 14 amino acids. From germline, CDR1 is MNHEY and CDR2 SVGAGI. The V end was cut by 2 bases, the J end by 5 bases, with 12 bases between.